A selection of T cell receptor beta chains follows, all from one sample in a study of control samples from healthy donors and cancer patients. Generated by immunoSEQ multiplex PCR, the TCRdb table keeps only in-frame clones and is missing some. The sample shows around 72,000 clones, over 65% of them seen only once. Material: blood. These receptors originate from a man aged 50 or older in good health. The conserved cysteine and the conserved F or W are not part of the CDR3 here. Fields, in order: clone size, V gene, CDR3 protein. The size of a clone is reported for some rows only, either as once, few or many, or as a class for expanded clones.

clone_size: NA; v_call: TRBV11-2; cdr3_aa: ASSLVRAVEQY
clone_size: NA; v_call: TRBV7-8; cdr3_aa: ASSLRGQVNTEAF
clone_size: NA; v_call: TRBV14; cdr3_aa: ASSLLLAGIDTQY
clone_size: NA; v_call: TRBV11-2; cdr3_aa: ASREPGYEQY
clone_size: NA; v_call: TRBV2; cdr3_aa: ASILGSYGQF
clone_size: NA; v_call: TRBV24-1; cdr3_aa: ATSDSERGWRETQY
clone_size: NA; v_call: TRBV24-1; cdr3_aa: ATSDSRQPLSSYNEQF
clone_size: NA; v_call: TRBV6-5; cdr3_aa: ASSPPWERNTEAF
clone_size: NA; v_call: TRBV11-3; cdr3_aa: ASSFKARVSYNEQF
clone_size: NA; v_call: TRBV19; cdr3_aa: ASSISAGLAYEQY
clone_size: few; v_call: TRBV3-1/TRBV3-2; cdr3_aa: ASSPPGWAGGSTDTQY
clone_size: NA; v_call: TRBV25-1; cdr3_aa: ASSAPLGGGLGNTIY
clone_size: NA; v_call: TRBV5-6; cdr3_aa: ASSLPGIEGETQY
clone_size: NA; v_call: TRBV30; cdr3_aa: AWSVLAGGGEQY
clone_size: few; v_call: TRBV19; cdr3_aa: ASNNGHHNTEAF
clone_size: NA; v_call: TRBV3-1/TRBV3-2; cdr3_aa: ASSQVNSYEQY